Listed below are T cell receptor beta chains from one sample, sequenced in a study of blood T cell repertoires in COVID-19. Measured with immunoSEQ multiplex PCR; TCRdb has only the in-frame clones, and not every one. The table has about 200,000 clones, 89% seen once. Sequencing was performed on peripheral blood. These receptors were obtained from a woman aged 35 to 49 with acute or convalescent COVID-19. Each CDR3 is given with its conserved first and last residue. The order of the fields is J gene, D gene, clone size, V gene, CDR3 DNA, CDR3 protein. The D gene is left open where the match is weak. Clone sizes are given selectively: once, few, many, or a class where the clone is expanded.

J gene: TRBJ1-5; D gene: NA; clone size: NA; V gene: TRBV20-1; CDR3 DNA: TGCAGTGCTAGTGACGGTTTGGGGGCAAAGACGCCCCAGCATTTT; CDR3 protein: CSASDGLGAKTPQHF
J gene: TRBJ1-1; D gene: NA; clone size: NA; V gene: TRBV6-2/TRBV6-3; CDR3 DNA: TGTGCCAGCAGCCTCTACTACATGAACACTGAAGCTTTCTTT; CDR3 protein: CASSLYYMNTEAFF
J gene: TRBJ1-2; D gene: NA; clone size: NA; V gene: TRBV10-1; CDR3 DNA: TGCGCCATCAATAACGAGGCCCCCTACCTTGGTGGCTACACCTTC; CDR3 protein: CAINNEAPYLGGYTF
J gene: TRBJ1-2; D gene: NA; clone size: once; V gene: TRBV24-1; CDR3 DNA: TGTGCCACCAGTCCCGGACAGCCCCTTAACTATGGCTACACCTTC; CDR3 protein: CATSPGQPLNYGYTF
J gene: TRBJ1-3; D gene: NA; clone size: NA; V gene: TRBV6-5; CDR3 DNA: TGTGCCAGCAGTTACTCGCAGGGTAGGGGAAACACCATATATTTT; CDR3 protein: CASSYSQGRGNTIYF
J gene: TRBJ1-1; D gene: NA; clone size: NA; V gene: TRBV7-6; CDR3 DNA: TGTGCCAGCAGCTTCGGGGGGGCGATGACTGAAGCTTTCTTT; CDR3 protein: CASSFGGAMTEAFF
J gene: TRBJ1-5; D gene: TRBD1; clone size: once; V gene: TRBV7-8; CDR3 DNA: TGTGCCAGCAGCCCTGACAGGGGCAATCAGCCCCAGCATTTT; CDR3 protein: CASSPDRGNQPQHF
J gene: TRBJ1-1; D gene: TRBD1; clone size: NA; V gene: TRBV5-6; CDR3 DNA: TGTGCCAGCAGCCCTTCATCGGGACAGCCCATGAACACTGAAGCTTTCTTT; CDR3 protein: CASSPSSGQPMNTEAFF
J gene: TRBJ1-1; D gene: TRBD1; clone size: NA; V gene: TRBV30; CDR3 DNA: TGTGCCTGGAGTCCAGGGGGCTGGACTGAAGCTTTCTTT; CDR3 protein: CAWSPGGWTEAFF
J gene: TRBJ1-2; D gene: NA; clone size: once; V gene: TRBV2; CDR3 DNA: TGTGCCAGCAGTGAAAGTGGGCGGGATGGCTACACCTTC; CDR3 protein: CASSESGRDGYTF
J gene: TRBJ2-1; D gene: TRBD1; clone size: NA; V gene: TRBV6-5; CDR3 DNA: TGTGCCAGCAGGGACAGGGGAGGCTTTGAGCAGTTCTTC; CDR3 protein: CASRDRGGFEQFF